The T cell receptor beta chain described here comes from a study of T-cell memory formation after mild COVID-19. About this clonotype itself: Its specificity is unknown.

From 5'RACE with constant-segment primers came TCR alpha and TCR beta cDNA libraries that carried sample barcodes and UMIs. From the 5' RACE reads, TCRdb called clonotypes with MiXCR, one entry per CDR3 protein. The profile covers 250,000 or so distinct CDR3 sequences, with around a tenth appearing a single time and under 25% taken by the ten largest. Overall study results and limits: In pre-infection memory, a portion of responding clones appeared, which suggested that cross-reactive memory joined. Clones contracting day 15 to 85 were balanced CD4/CD8; later expanders leaned CD4+.

This CDR3 contains 17 residues. Deletions cut 5 bases from V and 4 bases from J, with 21 bases between. Germline V gives CDR1 SGHVS, CDR2 FQNEAQ. The sample was PBMCs or a T cell subset sorted from them (not recorded which). The gene calls are TRBV7-8 and TRBJ2-1, with D maybe TRBD2 (5 bases). The clonotype was recovered from a man in his late teens or twenties who had mild COVID-19 (a few samples of this study predate the infection). Cell type and time point are not known. CDR3 DNA: TGTGCCAGCAGCCCCGCTCTCTTACTAGATTTTTACAATGAGCAGTTCTTC. The encoded protein is CASSPALLLDFYNEQFF.